This TCR beta chain was captured by sequencing in a study of blood T cell repertoires in COVID-19. Study details: Donors in the United States, Italy and Spain gave samples during acute or convalescent COVID-19.

This clone was detected a few times. TCRdb keeps only in-frame clones here, not all; method: immunoSEQ multiplex PCR. The table has approximately 290,000 clones, around 90% seen once. Germline V CDR1 and CDR2: SEHNR, FQNEAQ (reference sequence). The CDR3 extends over 18 amino acids. V shed 1 base, J shed 0 bases, and the junction held 9 bases outside the gene matches. This clonotype was obtained from a man younger than 35 with active or convalescent COVID-19. The sample comprised peripheral blood. V and J are TRBV7-9 and TRBJ1-5; 7 bases map to TRBD1. CDR3 in DNA: TGTGCCAGCAGCTTAGGTCGCAGGGGGGACGATAGCAATCAGCCCCAGCATTTT. This encodes CASSLGRRGDDSNQPQHF.